This TCR beta chain was sequenced for a study of T cell changes during pregnancy in multiple sclerosis. Unmatched junction bases numbered 11, after V lost 3 bases and J lost 0 bases. The CDR3 runs 17 residues. CDR1 is SGHDT, CDR2 YYEEEE, per germline. Clones were sequenced by immunoSEQ multiplex PCR, and TCRdb holds only the in-frame ones, with some missing. The sample holds 45,000 or so clones; approximately 91% are singletons and the top ten take approximately 9%. The sequence derives from a female donor with multiple sclerosis, enrolled in a pregnancy study. The rearrangement links TRBV5-6 to TRBJ2-7; TRBD1 agrees at 8 bases. This material consisted of CD8+ T cells from peripheral blood mononuclear cells, taken after pregnancy. CDR3 protein: CASSSAHRDRSSYEQYF. The CDR3 nucleotides are TGTGCCAGCAGCTCAGCTCACCGGGACAGGAGCTCCTACGAGCAGTACTTC.